Sequencing of this T cell receptor beta chain was carried out in a study of blood T cell repertoires in COVID-19. Study context: Acute and convalescent COVID-19 specimens originated in the United States, Italy and Spain. PBMCs, B-cell-depleted T cells, or T cells provided the cDNA or gDNA that made up the material.

Per the original methods: Amplification from reference gene primers served as the basis for estimated nucleated cell counts. Method: immunoSEQ multiplex PCR; TCRdb's copy keeps in-frame clones and lacks some. The DNA gave D and trimming, while V, J and clone size come from that table. The data show 200,000 to 300,000 clones, with around 85% seen just once and roughly 3% held by the top ten. The receptor comes from a woman under 40 who had recovered from COVID-19. The source material was peripheral blood.

The CDR3 is CASPQQGRSYNSPLHF. CDR3 coding DNA: TGTGCCAGCCCACAACAGGGACGCTCCTATAATTCACCCCTCCACTTT. The chain couples TRBV7-9 to TRBJ1-6, with a possible D match to TRBD1 (6 bases). With 8 bases removed from V and 0 bases from J, the gap between germline ends came to 14 bases. This CDR3 is built from 16 residues. CDR1 is SEHNR, CDR2 FQNEAQ, per germline (reference sequence). Combining the CDR3 with reference TRBV7-9 and TRBJ1-6 gives the whole variable domain DTGVSQNPRHKITKRGQNVTFRCDPISEHNRLYWYRQTLGQGPEFLTYFQNEAQLEKSRLLSDRFSAERPKGSFSTLEIQRTEQGDSAMYLCASPQQGRSYNSPLHFGNGTRLTVT.